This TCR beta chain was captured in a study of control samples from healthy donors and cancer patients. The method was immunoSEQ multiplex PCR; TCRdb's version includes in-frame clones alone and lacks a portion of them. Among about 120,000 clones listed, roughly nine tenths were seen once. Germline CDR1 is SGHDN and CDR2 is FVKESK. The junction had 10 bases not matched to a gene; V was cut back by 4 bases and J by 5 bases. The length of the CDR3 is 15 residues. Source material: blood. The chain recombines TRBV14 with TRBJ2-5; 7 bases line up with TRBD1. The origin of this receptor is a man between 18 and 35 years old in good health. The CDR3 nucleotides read TGTGCCAGCAGCCCCGGAACGGGACAGAGGGAGACCCAGTACTTC. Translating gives CASSPGTGQRETQYF.